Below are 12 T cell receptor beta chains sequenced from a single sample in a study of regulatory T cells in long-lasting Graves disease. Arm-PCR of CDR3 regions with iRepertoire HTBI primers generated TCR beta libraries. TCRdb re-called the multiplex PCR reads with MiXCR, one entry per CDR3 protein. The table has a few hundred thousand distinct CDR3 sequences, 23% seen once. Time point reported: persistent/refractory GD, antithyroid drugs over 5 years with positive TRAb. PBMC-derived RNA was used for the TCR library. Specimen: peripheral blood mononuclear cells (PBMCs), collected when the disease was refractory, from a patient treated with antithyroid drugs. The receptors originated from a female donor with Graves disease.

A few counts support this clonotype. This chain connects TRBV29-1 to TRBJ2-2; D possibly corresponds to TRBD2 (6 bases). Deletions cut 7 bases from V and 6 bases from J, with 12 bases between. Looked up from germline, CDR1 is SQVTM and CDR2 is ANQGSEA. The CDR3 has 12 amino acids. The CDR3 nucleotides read TGCAGCGGGAGAGCGGGTCCCGGGGAGCTGTTTTTT. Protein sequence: CSGRAGPGELFF.

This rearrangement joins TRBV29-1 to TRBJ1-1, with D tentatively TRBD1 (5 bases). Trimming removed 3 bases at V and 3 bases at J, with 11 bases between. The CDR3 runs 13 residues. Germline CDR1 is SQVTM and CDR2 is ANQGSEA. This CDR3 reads CSVDWGRDTEAFF. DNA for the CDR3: TGCAGCGTTGATTGGGGGAGGGACACTGAAGCTTTCTTT.

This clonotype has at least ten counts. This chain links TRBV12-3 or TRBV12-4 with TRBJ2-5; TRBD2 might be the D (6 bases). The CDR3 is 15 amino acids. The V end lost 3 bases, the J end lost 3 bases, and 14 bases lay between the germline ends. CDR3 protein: CASSFGTREKETQYF. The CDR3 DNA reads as TGTGCCAGCAGTTTTGGGACTCGGGAAAAAGAGACCCAGTACTTC.

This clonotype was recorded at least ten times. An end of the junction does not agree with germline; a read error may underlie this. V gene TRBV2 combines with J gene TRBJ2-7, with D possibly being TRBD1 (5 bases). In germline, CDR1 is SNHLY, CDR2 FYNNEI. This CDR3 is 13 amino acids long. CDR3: CASSDVRAYKQYF. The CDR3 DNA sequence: TGTGCCAGCAGTGACGTCAGGGCCTACAAGCAGTACTTC.

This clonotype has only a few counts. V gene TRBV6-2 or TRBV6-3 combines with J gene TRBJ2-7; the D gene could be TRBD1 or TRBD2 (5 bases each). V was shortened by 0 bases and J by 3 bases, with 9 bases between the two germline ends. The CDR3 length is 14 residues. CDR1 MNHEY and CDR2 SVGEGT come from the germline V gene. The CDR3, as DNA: TGTGCCAGCAGTTACTCGAGGGGCAACTACGAGCAGTACTTC. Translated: CASSYSRGNYEQYF.

The CDR3, as DNA: TGTGCCAGCAGCTTAGTGGGGTGGGAGCGGGAGGGCCAAGTGCAGTACTTC. Protein: CASSLVGWEREGQVQYF. V and J are TRBV7-2 and TRBJ2-7, with 10 bases identical to TRBD2. The germline gives CDR1 SGHTA, CDR2 FQGNSA. The CDR3 loop spans 17 amino acids. The trim removed 1 base at V and 9 bases at J, leaving 15 bases unmatched.

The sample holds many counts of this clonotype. The CDR3 sequence is CASSLGQDYGYTF. CDR3 DNA: TGTGCCAGCAGTTTGGGACAGGACTATGGCTACACCTTC. V is TRBV12-3 or TRBV12-4 and J is TRBJ1-2; 8 bases align to TRBD1. There are 13 residues in the CDR3. Germline trimming cut 3 bases from V and 3 bases from J; bases unmatched to any gene: 0.

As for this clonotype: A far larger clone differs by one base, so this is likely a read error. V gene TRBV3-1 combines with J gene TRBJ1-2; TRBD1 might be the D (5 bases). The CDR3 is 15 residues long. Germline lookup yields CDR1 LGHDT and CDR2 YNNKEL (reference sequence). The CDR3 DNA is TGTGCCAGCAGCCCTAGGGGTGACAGTAACTATGGCTACGCCTTC. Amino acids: CASSPRGDSNYGYAF. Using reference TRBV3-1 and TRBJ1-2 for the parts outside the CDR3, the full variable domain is DTAVSQTPKYLVTQMGNDKSIKCEQNLGHDTMYWYKQDSKKFLKIMFSYNNKELIINETVPNRFSPKSPDKAHLNLHINSLELGDSAVYFCASSPRGDSNYGYAFGSGTRLTVV.

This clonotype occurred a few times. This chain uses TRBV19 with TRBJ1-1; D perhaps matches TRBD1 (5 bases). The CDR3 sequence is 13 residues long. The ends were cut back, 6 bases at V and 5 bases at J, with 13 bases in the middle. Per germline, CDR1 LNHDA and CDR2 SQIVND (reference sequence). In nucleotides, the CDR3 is TGTGCCAGTAGGACGGGCTACAGGACTGAAGCTTTCTTT. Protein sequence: CASRTGYRTEAFF.

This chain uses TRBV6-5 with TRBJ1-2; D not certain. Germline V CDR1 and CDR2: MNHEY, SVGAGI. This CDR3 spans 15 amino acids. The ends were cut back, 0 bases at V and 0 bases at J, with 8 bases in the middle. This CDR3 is CASSYSGGANYGYTF. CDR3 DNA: TGTGCCAGCAGTTACTCGGGCGGGGCTAACTATGGCTACACCTTC.

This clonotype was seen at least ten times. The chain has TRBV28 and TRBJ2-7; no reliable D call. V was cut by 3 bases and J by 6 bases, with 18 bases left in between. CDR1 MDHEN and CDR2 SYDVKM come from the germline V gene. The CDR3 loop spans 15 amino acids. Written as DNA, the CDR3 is TGTGCCAGCAGTTTGGAGTTAATCAATCTCCGCGAGCAGTACTTC. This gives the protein CASSLELINLREQYF.

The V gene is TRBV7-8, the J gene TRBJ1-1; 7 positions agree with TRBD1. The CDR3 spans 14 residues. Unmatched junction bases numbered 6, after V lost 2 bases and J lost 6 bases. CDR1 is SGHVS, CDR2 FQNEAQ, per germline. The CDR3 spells CASSLWAGGAEAFF. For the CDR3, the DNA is TGTGCCAGCAGCTTATGGGCAGGGGGAGCTGAAGCTTTCTTT.